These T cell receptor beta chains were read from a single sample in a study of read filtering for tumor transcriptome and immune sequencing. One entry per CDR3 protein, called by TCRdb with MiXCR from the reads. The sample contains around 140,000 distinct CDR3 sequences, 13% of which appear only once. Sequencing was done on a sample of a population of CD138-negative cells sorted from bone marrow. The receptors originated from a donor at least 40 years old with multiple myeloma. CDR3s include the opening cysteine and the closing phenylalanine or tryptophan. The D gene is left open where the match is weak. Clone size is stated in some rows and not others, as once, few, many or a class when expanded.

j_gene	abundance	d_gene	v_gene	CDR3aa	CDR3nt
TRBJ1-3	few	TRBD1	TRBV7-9	CASSSDRAGNTIYF	TGTGCCAGCAGCTCGGACAGGGCTGGAAACACCATATATTTT
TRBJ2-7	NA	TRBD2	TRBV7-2	CASSLELVSGGYEQYF	TGTGCCAGCAGCTTAGAACTAGTCAGCGGGGGCTACGAGCAGTACTTC
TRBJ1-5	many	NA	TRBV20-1	CSARDVYRRQPQHF	TGCAGTGCTAGAGATGTTTACAGGCGTCAGCCCCAGCATTTT
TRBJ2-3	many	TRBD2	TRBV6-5	CASSYSAGAGADTQYF	TGTGCCAGCAGTTACTCTGCGGGAGCTGGCGCAGATACGCAGTATTTT
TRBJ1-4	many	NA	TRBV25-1	CASSETGRAGPNEKLFF	TGTGCCAGCAGTGAAACTGGTCGGGCAGGCCCTAATGAAAAACTGTTTTTT
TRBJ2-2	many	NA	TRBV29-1	CSVVVNSLAGLGGELFF	TGCAGCGTTGTAGTCAACTCACTAGCTGGATTGGGCGGGGAGCTGTTTTTT
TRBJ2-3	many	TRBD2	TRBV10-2	CASSRTSGSADTQYF	TGCGCCAGCAGCAGGACTAGCGGGAGCGCAGATACGCAGTATTTT
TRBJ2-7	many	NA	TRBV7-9	CASTGMIGQNYEQYF	TGTGCCAGCACCGGAATGATAGGACAGAATTACGAGCAGTACTTC
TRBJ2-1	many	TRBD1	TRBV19	CASTPGTGGVYEQFF	TGTGCCAGTACCCCCGGGACAGGGGGGGTATATGAGCAGTTCTTC
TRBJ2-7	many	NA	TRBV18	CASSLTSNYEQYF	TGTGCCAGCTCACTCACTAGCAATTACGAGCAGTACTTC
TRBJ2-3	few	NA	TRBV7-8	CASSLGPSFGDTQYF	TGTGCCAGCAGCTTAGGCCCCTCCTTTGGGGATACGCAGTATTTT
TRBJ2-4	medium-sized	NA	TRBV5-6	CASMVLAKNIQYF	TGTGCCAGCATGGTACTAGCCAAAAACATTCAGTACTTC
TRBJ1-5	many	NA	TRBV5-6	CASSSVDSTYSNQPQHF	TGTGCCAGCAGCTCCGTCGACAGCACCTATAGCAATCAGCCCCAGCATTTT
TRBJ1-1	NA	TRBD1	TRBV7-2	CASSAGQGAWNTEAFF	TGTGCCAGCAGCGCGGGACAGGGGGCCTGGAACACTGAAGCTTTCTTT
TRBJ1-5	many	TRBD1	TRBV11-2	CASSRTGSDQPQHF	TGTGCCAGCAGCCGGACAGGGAGTGATCAGCCCCAGCATTTT
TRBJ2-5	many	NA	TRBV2	CASSEKGSWETQYF	TGTGCCAGCAGTGAAAAGGGTAGCTGGGAGACCCAGTACTTC
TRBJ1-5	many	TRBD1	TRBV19	CASAPGQTSNQPQHF	TGTGCCAGCGCACCGGGACAGACAAGCAATCAGCCCCAGCATTTT
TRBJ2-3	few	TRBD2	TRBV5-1	CASSPGLAGDDTQYF	TGCGCCAGCAGCCCGGGACTAGCGGGAGACGATACGCAGTATTTT
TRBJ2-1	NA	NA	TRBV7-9	CASSLLKGISYNEQFF	TGTGCCAGCAGCCTACTTAAGGGAATCTCCTACAATGAGCAGTTCTTC
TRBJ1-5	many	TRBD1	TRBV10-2	CASTGQGGQPQHF	TGCGCCAGTACCGGACAGGGCGGTCAGCCCCAGCATTTT
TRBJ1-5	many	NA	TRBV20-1	CSARASLVQPQHF	TGCAGTGCTAGAGCGAGTCTCGTACAGCCCCAGCATTTT
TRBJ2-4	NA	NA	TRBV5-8	CASSWDWEKAKNIQYF	TGTGCCAGCAGCTGGGACTGGGAGAAAGCCAAAAACATTCAGTACTTC
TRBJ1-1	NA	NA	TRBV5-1	CASSSRTNTEAVF	TGCGCCAGCAGCTCTCGGACTAACACAGAAGCTGTCTTT
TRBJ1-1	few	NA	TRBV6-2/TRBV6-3	CASSFNAYTEAFF	TGTGCCAGCAGCTTCAATGCGTACACTGAAGCTTTCTTT
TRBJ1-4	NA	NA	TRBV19	CASSIVADEKLFF	TGTGCCAGTAGTATAGTTGCGGATGAAAAACTGTTTTTT
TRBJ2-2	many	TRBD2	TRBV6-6	CASRSTSGNTGELFF	TGTGCCAGCAGGAGCACTAGCGGTAACACCGGGGAGCTGTTTTTT
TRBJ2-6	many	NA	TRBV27	CASSLQHPSGANVLTF	TGTGCCAGCAGTTTACAGCATCCCTCTGGGGCCAACGTCCTGACTTTC
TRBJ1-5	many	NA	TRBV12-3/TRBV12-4	CASTTLSGGSNQPQHF	TGTGCCAGCACGACCCTAAGCGGGGGAAGTAATCAGCCCCAGCATTTT
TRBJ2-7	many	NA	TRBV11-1	CASSLSPGSSYEQYF	TGTGCCAGCAGCTTATCACCCGGGAGCTCCTACGAGCAGTACTTC
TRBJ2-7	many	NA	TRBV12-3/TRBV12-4	CASSSQGYEQYF	TGTGCCAGCAGCTCGCAGGGGTACGAGCAGTACTTC
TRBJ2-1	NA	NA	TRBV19	CASNRQSSSYNEQFF	TGTGCCAGTAACAGACAGTCGAGCTCCTACAATGAGCAGTTCTTC
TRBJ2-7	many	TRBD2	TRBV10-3	CAISESGTSGIYEQYF	TGTGCCATCAGTGAGTCAGGGACTAGCGGGATATACGAGCAGTACTTC
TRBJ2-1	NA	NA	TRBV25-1	CACSEVLANEQFF	TGTGCCTGCAGTGAGGTCCTCGCCAATGAGCAGTTCTTC
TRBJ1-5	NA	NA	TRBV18	CASSTPGGQPQHF	TGTGCCAGCTCAACCCCGGGGGGACAGCCCCAGCATTTT
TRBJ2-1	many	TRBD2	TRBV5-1	CASQLAGGPYEQFF	TGCGCCAGCCAACTAGCGGGAGGGCCTTATGAGCAGTTCTTC
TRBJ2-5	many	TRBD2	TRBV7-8	CASSSPGGLAGEAETQYF	TGTGCCAGCAGCTCACCCGGGGGTTTAGCGGGAGAGGCAGAGACCCAGTACTTC
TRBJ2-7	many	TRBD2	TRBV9	CASSRLAGLSYEQYF	TGTGCCAGCAGCCGACTAGCGGGATTATCCTACGAGCAGTACTTC
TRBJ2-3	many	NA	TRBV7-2	CASSLDSHTDTQYF	TGTGCCAGCAGCTTAGACTCACACACAGATACGCAGTATTTT
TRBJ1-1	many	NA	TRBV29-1	CSVAGTLNTEAFF	TGCAGCGTAGCCGGGACCTTGAACACTGAAGCTTTCTTT
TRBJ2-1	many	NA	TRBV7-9	CASSPRTVVTYNEQFF	TGTGCCAGCAGCCCGCGGACGGTCGTTACCTACAATGAGCAGTTCTTC